Presented here are 27 T cell receptor beta chains from one specimen sequenced in a study of blood T cell repertoires in COVID-19. TCRdb keeps only in-frame clones here, not all; method: immunoSEQ multiplex PCR. The data hold roughly 290,000 clones, with around 88% observed a single time. The specimen was peripheral blood. These receptors all come from a woman aged 25 to 45 who had recovered from COVID-19.

The chain carries TRBV6-1 and TRBJ1-4; perhaps TRBD1 as D (5 bases). The germline CDR1 and CDR2 sequences are MNHNS and SASEGT. This CDR3 is built from 16 residues. V was trimmed by 4 bases and J by 2 bases, leaving 14 bases between them. The CDR3 sequence: CASSVGGKGTNEKLFF. CDR3 in DNA: TGTGCCAGCAGTGTGGGGGGGAAAGGCACTAATGAAAAACTGTTTTTT.

V and J are TRBV4-2 and TRBJ1-4; D unclear. CDR3 size: 12 residues. Per the germline V gene, CDR1 is LGHNA and CDR2 is YNFKEQ. Deletions cut 2 bases from V and 8 bases from J, with 6 bases between. The CDR3 is CASSQKTEKLFF. The CDR3 coding sequence is TGTGCCAGCAGCCAAAAGACAGAAAAACTGTTTTTT.

This clone was recorded only once. The chain links TRBV5-8 to TRBJ2-3; TRBD2 matches 7 bases. Trimming at V came to 3 bases and at J to 4 bases, leaving 5 bases not matched to a gene. Germline V gene sequence: CDR1 SGHTS, CDR2 YDEGEE. The CDR3 spans 14 residues. CDR3 sequence (DNA): TGTGCCAGCAGCTCCCCTGGGGGGGCAGATACGCAGTATTTT. Amino acids: CASSSPGGADTQYF.

The V gene is TRBV7-9, the J gene TRBJ1-1; D is perhaps TRBD1 (5 bases). Germline V gene data show CDR1 as SEHNR and CDR2 as FQNEAQ (reference sequence). There are 14 residues in the CDR3. V was pared by 3 bases and J by 3 bases, with 11 bases between. CDR3 amino acids: CASSLSTAYTEAFF. In DNA, the CDR3 is TGTGCCAGCAGCTTGTCGACAGCTTACACTGAAGCTTTCTTT.

The chain has TRBV28 and TRBJ2-1; 9 bases map to TRBD1. The V segment lost 8 bases and the J segment 9 bases; nucleotides outside the gene matches: 8. In germline, CDR1 is MDHEN, CDR2 SYDVKM. The CDR3 runs 13 residues. CDR3 nucleotides: TGTGCCAGCCGGGACAGGGATTTTGGTGAGCAGTTCTTC. Protein sequence: CASRDRDFGEQFF.

V and J are TRBV12-5 and TRBJ1-4, with TRBD1 matching over 7 bases. Germline values: CDR1 LGHNT, CDR2 FRNRAP. This CDR3 is 15 amino acids long. J gave up 1 base and V 8 bases, and 7 bases lay outside the gene matches. The CDR3 is CASTGTDRTNEKLFF. The CDR3 nucleotides read TGTGCTAGTACTGGGACAGACCGAACTAATGAAAAACTGTTTTTT.

Here the CDR3 DNA reads TGTGCCAGTAGTATCTGGACAGGGCTAGGCTATAATTCACCCCTCCACTTT. This sequence encodes CASSIWTGLGYNSPLHF. The genes are TRBV19 and TRBJ1-6, with 8 bases matching TRBD1. The CDR3 covers 17 residues. V trimming: 3 bases; J trimming: 3 bases; junction bases outside the gene matches: 7. Germline loops: CDR1 LNHDA, CDR2 SQIVND (reference sequence).

The CDR3 loop reads CASSLWTGQHTIYF. The CDR3 DNA sequence: TGTGCCAGCAGCCTGTGGACAGGCCAACACACCATATATTTT. This chain connects TRBV13 to TRBJ1-3, with 7 nucleotides matching TRBD1. After removal of 5 bases from V and 8 bases from J, the junction contained 9 bases not matched to a gene. Germline CDR1 reads PRHDT; CDR2 reads FYEKMQ (reference sequence). The CDR3 sequence is 14 residues long.

This clone was seen only once. This chain links TRBV6-1 with TRBJ1-1; D is ambiguous. Germline V gives CDR1 MNHNS, CDR2 SASEGT. The V end was cut by 3 bases, the J end by 5 bases, with 10 bases between. The CDR3 consists of 13 residues. The CDR3 protein is CASSESGITEAFF. The CDR3 DNA is TGTGCCAGCAGTGAGTCAGGTATAACTGAAGCTTTCTTT.

The DNA for the CDR3 is TGTGCCAGCAGCTTACCTTTAGCGGGAGTATCCGATGAGCAGTTCTTC. It yields the protein CASSLPLAGVSDEQFF. This rearrangement joins TRBV11-2 to TRBJ2-1; 9 bases are a match to TRBD2. CDR1 and CDR2 (germline): SGHAT, FQNNGV. V shed 2 bases, J shed 8 bases, and the junction held 10 bases outside the gene matches. This CDR3 has 16 residues. Looking up the rest from reference TRBV11-2 and TRBJ2-1 gives the full variable domain: EAGVAQSPRYKIIEKRQSVAFWCNPISGHATLYWYQQILGQGPKLLIQFQNNGVVDDSQLPKDRFSAERLKGVDSTLKIQPAKLEDSAVYLCASSLPLAGVSDEQFFGPGTRLTVL.

This chain links TRBV28 with TRBJ1-2; 8 bases align to TRBD1. Germline loops: CDR1 MDHEN, CDR2 SYDVKM. This CDR3 has 13 amino acids. V lost 6 bases to trimming and J lost 8 bases; unmatched junction nucleotides: 8. This CDR3 reads CASSPTGVRGYTF. CDR3 coding DNA: TGTGCCAGCAGCCCGACAGGGGTGAGAGGCTACACCTTC.

The rearrangement uses TRBV7-2 and TRBJ2-7; 9 bases are shared with TRBD1. CDR1 SGHTA and CDR2 FQGNSA come from the germline V gene. The J segment lost 2 bases and the V segment lost 5 bases, leaving 7 bases of the junction unmatched. This CDR3 has 15 residues. CDR3 DNA: TGTGCCAGCAGCCCTACAGGGGGCAAAACCTACGAGCAGTACTTC. Protein product: CASSPTGGKTYEQYF.

This chain joins TRBV24-1 and TRBJ2-1; 11 nucleotides align to TRBD1. The CDR3 totals 18 residues. Germline lookup yields CDR1 KGHDR and CDR2 SFDVKD. With V trimmed by 1 base and J by 5 bases, 9 bases remained unmatched. The CDR3 DNA reads as TGTGCCACCAGTGATTTATCCTGGGGGACAGGGGGTCACAATGAGCAGTTCTTC. Its translation: CATSDLSWGTGGHNEQFF.

The chain employs TRBV6-1 and TRBJ2-7, with 10 bases that match TRBD1. Germline lookup yields CDR1 MNHNS and CDR2 SASEGT. The junction had 6 bases not matched to a gene; V was cut back by 1 base and J by 3 bases. CDR3 length: 16 residues. Here the CDR3 reads CASSEVPGQGSYEQYF. CDR3 in DNA: TGTGCCAGCAGTGAAGTCCCGGGACAGGGGAGCTACGAGCAGTACTTC.

CDR3 amino acids: CASSLAVRGVTEAFF. The CDR3 bases are TGTGCCAGCAGCTTGGCCGTCAGGGGAGTCACTGAAGCTTTCTTT. The genes are TRBV5-4 and TRBJ1-1; perhaps TRBD1 as D (6 bases). Per germline, CDR1 SGHNT and CDR2 YYREEE (reference sequence). V lost 0 bases and J lost 4, with 13 bases in between. The CDR3 spans 15 residues.

The chain combines TRBV2 with TRBJ2-2; the D is unclear. The CDR3 loop spans 14 amino acids. Germline CDR1 reads SNHLY; CDR2 reads FYNNEI. The V end lost 6 bases, the J end lost 7 bases, and 15 bases lay between the germline ends. CDR3 sequence (DNA): TGTGCCAGCAGAGATCGGGTTGGCGACGGGGAGCTGTTTTTT. Amino acids: CASRDRVGDGELFF.

This chain links TRBV5-4 with TRBJ1-1, with a weak D call TRBD1 (5 bases). Germline V gene data show CDR1 as SGHNT and CDR2 as YYREEE (reference sequence). Trimming stripped 4 bases from V and 7 bases from J, with 20 bases between. This CDR3 has 15 amino acids. The CDR3 DNA is TGTGCCAGCAGCGATCACGGGTCTGTGGGACTTGAAGCTTTCTTT. Translated, it gives CASSDHGSVGLEAFF.

This chain uses TRBV7-9 with TRBJ2-7, with D tentatively TRBD1 (6 bases). The V end lost 2 bases, the J end lost 0 bases, and 8 bases lay between the germline ends. Germline CDR1 reads SEHNR; CDR2 reads FQNEAQ (reference sequence). This CDR3 region has 14 residues. CDR3 coding DNA: TGTGCCAGCAGCTTACAGGGGCCCTCCTACGAGCAGTACTTC. Its translation: CASSLQGPSYEQYF.

The genes are TRBV30 and TRBJ1-6; the D gene is possibly TRBD1 (6 bases). Germline V gene sequence: CDR1 GTSNPN, CDR2 SVGIG (reference sequence). V lost 5 bases, J lost 7 bases, and 12 bases lay in between. This CDR3 is 13 amino acids long. The DNA for the CDR3 is TGTGCCTGGCGTAGACAGGCGAATTCACCCCTCCACTTT. Its translation: CAWRRQANSPLHF.

The V gene is TRBV19, the J gene TRBJ1-1, with D possibly TRBD1 on 5 matching bases. The CDR3 runs to 12 residues. Germline CDR1 reads LNHDA; CDR2 reads SQIVND (reference sequence). V lost 5 bases, J lost 6 bases, and 10 bases lay in between. The CDR3 loop reads CASSFQGAEAFF. For the CDR3, the DNA is TGTGCCAGTAGTTTCCAGGGCGCTGAAGCTTTCTTT.

This chain joins TRBV7-2 and TRBJ1-4; 7 bases line up with TRBD1. CDR3 size: 15 residues. V lost 0 bases, J lost 3 bases, and 1 base stayed unmatched. Germline V CDR1 and CDR2: SGHTA, FQGNSA. The CDR3 is CASSLAGGSNEKLFF. In nucleotides, the CDR3 is TGTGCCAGCAGCTTAGCAGGGGGCTCTAATGAAAAACTGTTTTTT.

This clone was detected only once. The chain is built from TRBV27 and TRBJ1-1; tentative D call: TRBD1 (5 bases). Trimming took off 2 bases at V and 4 bases at J, with 5 bases between the two ends. This CDR3 comprises 12 residues. Germline-derived CDR1 and CDR2 are MNHEY and SMNVEV (reference sequence). In nucleotides, the CDR3 is TGTGCCAGCAGTTTAAGGGGCACTGAAGCTTTCTTT. Its protein product is CASSLRGTEAFF.

The CDR3 sequence is CASSLTFREEKLFF. DNA of the CDR3: TGCGCCAGCAGCTTGACCTTCCGAGAGGAAAAACTGTTTTTT. The V gene is TRBV5-1, the J gene TRBJ1-4; D uncertain. V dropped 1 base and J dropped 8 bases, with 12 bases sitting between them. The CDR3 length is 14 residues. In germline, CDR1 is SGHRS, CDR2 YFSETQ. Full variable domain (missing parts from reference TRBV5-1 and TRBJ1-4): KAGVTQTPRYLIKTRGQQVTLSCSPISGHRSVSWYQQTPGQGLQFLFEYFSETQRNKGNFPGRFSGRQFSNSRSEMNVSTLELGDSALYLCASSLTFREEKLFFGSGTQLSVL.

The CDR3 reads CSASLYRDTEAFF. CDR3 DNA sequence: TGCAGTGCTAGTCTTTACAGGGACACTGAAGCTTTCTTT. The chain is built from TRBV20-1 and TRBJ1-1; D may be TRBD1 (6 bases). The CDR3 loop spans 13 amino acids. V dropped 3 bases and J dropped 3 bases, with 11 bases sitting between them. Germline CDR1 DFQATT, CDR2 SNEGSKA (reference sequence).

The chain joins TRBV27 to TRBJ1-5; D gene uncertain. CDR3 size: 13 residues. Trimming pared 5 bases from V and 4 bases from J, leaving 9 bases between. Per germline, CDR1 MNHEY and CDR2 SMNVEV (reference sequence). CDR3 DNA sequence: TGTGCCAGCAGTCCGGCCGGGAATCAGCCCCAGCATTTT. This sequence encodes CASSPAGNQPQHF.

The rearrangement links TRBV6-6 to TRBJ1-1; no firm D call. V shed 6 bases and J shed 3 bases, with 8 bases lying between them. CDR1 MNHNY and CDR2 SVGAGI come from the germline V gene (reference sequence). The CDR3 has 12 residues. The CDR3 here is CASSPDYTEAFF. The CDR3 DNA sequence: TGTGCCAGCAGCCCGGACTACACTGAAGCTTTCTTT.

The chain uses TRBV28 and TRBJ2-1, with 14 bases fitting TRBD2. The germline CDR1 and CDR2 sequences are MDHEN and SYDVKM. V was pared by 6 bases and J by 8 bases, with 9 bases of the junction left unmatched. The length of the CDR3 is 16 residues. The CDR3 region has the DNA TGTGCCAGCAGACGGGGGACTAGCGGGAGTATCCATGAGCAGTTCTTC. It yields the protein CASRRGTSGSIHEQFF.